This T cell receptor (beta chain) was sequenced during a study of blood T cell repertoires in COVID-19. The table came from immunoSEQ multiplex PCR; TCRdb's copy has only in-frame clones and leaves some out. The sample gives roughly 140,000 clones, roughly 80% of which show up once; around 8.7% is in the top ten. The CDR3 has 15 amino acids. Per germline, CDR1 KGHDR and CDR2 SFDVKD. V lost 7 bases, J lost 6 bases, and 4 bases stayed unmatched. Sequencing was done on a sample of peripheral blood. This receptor was identified in a man aged 50 to 60 with active or convalescent COVID-19. The chain uses TRBV24-1 and TRBJ2-1; TRBD2 aligns across 14 bases. The CDR3 DNA sequence: TGTGCCACCAGCCCGACTAGCGGGGGGGCCAATGAGCAGTTCTTC. It specifies CATSPTSGGANEQFF.